This TCR beta chain was identified during a study of CD8+ T cells in alopecia areata. General study findings and limits: There was only one nonresponder, so it was unclear how baseline CD8+ expansion relates to response.

In its sample, this clone was seen a few times. No antigen is known for it. Trimming took 0 bases from V and 5 from J, leaving 13 bases between them. CDR1 and CDR2 (germline): MNHEY, SMNVEV (reference sequence). The CDR3 extends over 15 amino acids. cDNA reverse transcribed from extracted RNA served as the sequencing template. The protocol was immunoSEQ multiplex PCR, while the TCRdb copy is restricted to in-frame clones and leaves out a portion. Here the sample spans roughly 230,000 clones, 40% to 55% being singletons. Treatment given: oral pan-JAK inhibitor, 5-10 mg twice daily. Collected material from alopecia areata patients comprised lesional scalp punch biopsies and peripheral blood.

The specimen was CD4+ T cells sorted from blood, collected at approximately week 36, from a patient treated with tofacitinib. V is TRBV27 and J is TRBJ1-1; no clear D. The clonotype was recovered from a human donor with alopecia areata. CDR3 loop: CASSLSIPRETEAFF. CDR3 coding DNA: TGTGCCAGCAGTTTATCGATACCCCGTGAGACTGAAGCTTTCTTT.